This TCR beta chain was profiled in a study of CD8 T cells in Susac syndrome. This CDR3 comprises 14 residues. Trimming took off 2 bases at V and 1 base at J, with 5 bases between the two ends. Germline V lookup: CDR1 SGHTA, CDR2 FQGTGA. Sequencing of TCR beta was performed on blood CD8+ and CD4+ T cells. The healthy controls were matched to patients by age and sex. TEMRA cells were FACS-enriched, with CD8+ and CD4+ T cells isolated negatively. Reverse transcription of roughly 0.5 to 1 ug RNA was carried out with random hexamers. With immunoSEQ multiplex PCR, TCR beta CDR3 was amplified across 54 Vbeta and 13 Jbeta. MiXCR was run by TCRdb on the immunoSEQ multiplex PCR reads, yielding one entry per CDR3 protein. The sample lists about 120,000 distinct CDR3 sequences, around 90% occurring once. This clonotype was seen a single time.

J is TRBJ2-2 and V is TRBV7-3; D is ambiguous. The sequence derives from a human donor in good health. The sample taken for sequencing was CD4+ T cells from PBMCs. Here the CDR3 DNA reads TGTGCCAGCAGCTTAGAAGTGAACACCGGGGAGCTGTTTTTT. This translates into CASSLEVNTGELFF. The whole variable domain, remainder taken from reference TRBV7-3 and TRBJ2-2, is GAGVSQTPSNKVTEKGKYVELRCDPISGHTALYWYRQSLGQGPEFLIYFQGTGAADDSGLPNDRFFAVRPEGSVSTLKIQRTERGDSAVYLCASSLEVNTGELFFGEGSRLTVL.